This TCR beta chain was identified during a study of blood T cell repertoires in COVID-19. The wider study: Acute and convalescent COVID-19 samples came from the United States, Italy and Spain. PBMCs, B-cell-depleted T cells, or T cells were the source of the cDNA or gDNA that made up the material.

The Seattle patients, enrolled during active infection, were followed longitudinally. The sample holds a few counts of this clone. Original processing methods: From reference gene primer amplification, estimates of nucleated cell counts were derived. Produced via immunoSEQ multiplex PCR; TCRdb's table is partial and in-frame only. The V and J calls and clone size come from that table; D and trimming were worked out from the DNA. The sample records over 60,000 clones, about 83% being singletons. The CDR3 length is 17 residues. From germline, CDR1 is MNHEY and CDR2 SVGEGT. The trim removed 2 bases at V and 7 bases at J, leaving 5 bases unmatched.

This chain uses TRBV6-2 or TRBV6-3 with TRBJ2-1; TRBD2 matches at 16 bases. The source of this sequence is a man between 45 and 60 years old with COVID-19, enrolled during active disease. The sequencing sample was made of peripheral blood. In DNA, the CDR3 is TGTGCCAGCAGTTACCAGGGACTAGCGGGAGGGAGGAATGAGCAGTTCTTC. This codes for CASSYQGLAGGRNEQFF.